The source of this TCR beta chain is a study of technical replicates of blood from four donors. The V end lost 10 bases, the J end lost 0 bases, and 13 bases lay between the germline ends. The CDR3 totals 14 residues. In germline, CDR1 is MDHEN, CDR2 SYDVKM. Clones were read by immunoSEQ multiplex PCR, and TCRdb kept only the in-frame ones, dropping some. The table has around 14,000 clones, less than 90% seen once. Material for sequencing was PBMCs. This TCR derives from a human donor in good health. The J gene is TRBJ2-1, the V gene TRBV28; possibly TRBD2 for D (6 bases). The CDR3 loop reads CATSGLRSYNEQFF. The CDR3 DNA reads TGTGCCACCTCGGGACTGCGCTCCTACAATGAGCAGTTCTTC. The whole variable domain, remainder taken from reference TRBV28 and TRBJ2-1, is DVKVTQSSRYLVKRTGEKVFLECVQDMDHENMFWYRQDPGLGLRLIYFSYDVKMKEKGDIPEGYSVSREKKERFSLILESASTNQTSMYLCATSGLRSYNEQFFGPGTRLTVL.